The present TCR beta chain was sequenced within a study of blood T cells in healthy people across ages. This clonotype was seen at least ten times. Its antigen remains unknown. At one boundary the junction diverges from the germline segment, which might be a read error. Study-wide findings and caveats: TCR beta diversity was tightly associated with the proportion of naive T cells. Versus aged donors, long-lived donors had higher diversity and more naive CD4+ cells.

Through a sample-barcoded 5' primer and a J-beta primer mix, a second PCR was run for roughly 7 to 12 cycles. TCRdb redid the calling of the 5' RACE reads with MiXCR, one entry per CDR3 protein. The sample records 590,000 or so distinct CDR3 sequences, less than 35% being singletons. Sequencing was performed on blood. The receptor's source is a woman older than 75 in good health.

The CDR3, as DNA: TGCAGTGCCAGAGAGGGGGGTAAAAACTATGGCTACACCTTC. It encodes CSAREGGKNYGYTF. The V call is TRBV20-1, the J call TRBJ1-2, with D tentatively TRBD1 (6 bases). The germline V gene has CDR1 DFQATT and CDR2 SNEGSKA (reference sequence). The CDR3 has 14 residues.